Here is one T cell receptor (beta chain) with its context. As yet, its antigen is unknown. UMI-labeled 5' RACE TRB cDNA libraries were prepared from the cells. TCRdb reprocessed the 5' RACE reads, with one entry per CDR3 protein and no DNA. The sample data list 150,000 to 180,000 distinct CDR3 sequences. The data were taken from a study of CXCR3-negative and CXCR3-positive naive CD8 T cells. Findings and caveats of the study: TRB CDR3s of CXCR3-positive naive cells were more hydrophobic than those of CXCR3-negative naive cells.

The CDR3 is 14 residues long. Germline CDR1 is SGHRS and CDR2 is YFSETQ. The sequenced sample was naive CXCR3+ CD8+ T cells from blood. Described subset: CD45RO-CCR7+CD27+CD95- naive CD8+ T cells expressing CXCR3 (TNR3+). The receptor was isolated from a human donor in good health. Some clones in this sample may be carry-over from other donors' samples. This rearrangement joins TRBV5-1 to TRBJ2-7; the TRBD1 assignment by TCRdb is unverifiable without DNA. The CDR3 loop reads CASSLSSGVYEQYF. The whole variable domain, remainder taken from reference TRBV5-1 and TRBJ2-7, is KAGVTQTPRYLIKTRGQQVTLSCSPISGHRSVSWYQQTPGQGLQFLFEYFSETQRNKGNFPGRFSGRQFSNSRSEMNVSTLELGDSALYLCASSLSSGVYEQYFGPGTRLTVT.